This entry lists 27 T cell receptor beta chains sequenced from one sample in a study of blood T cell repertoires in COVID-19. The protocol was immunoSEQ multiplex PCR, while the TCRdb copy is restricted to in-frame clones and leaves out a portion. The sample shows about 160,000 clones, 84% of them seen only once. Sequenced sample: peripheral blood. The receptors here all came from a man aged 40-50 years who had recovered from COVID-19.

V and J are TRBV27 and TRBJ2-1, with D possibly matching TRBD2 (5 bases). V shed 6 bases and J shed 4 bases, with 16 bases lying between them. This CDR3 is 15 amino acids long. CDR1 is MNHEY and CDR2 is SMNVEV in the germline V gene (reference sequence). The CDR3 loop is CASSPRTLTYNEQFF. CDR3 nucleotide sequence: TGTGCCAGCAGCCCCCGGACTCTCACATACAATGAGCAGTTCTTC.

The CDR3 bases are TGTGCCAGCAGCCGGGACATAGAACAGCCCCAGCATTTT. Residues: CASSRDIEQPQHF. V gene TRBV7-8 combines with J gene TRBJ1-5; tentatively, D is TRBD1 (6 bases). The CDR3 sequence is 13 residues long. Per germline, CDR1 SGHVS and CDR2 FQNEAQ. Trimming left V 5 bases short and J 7 bases short, with 12 bases between.

This clone was counted only a few times. The rearrangement joins TRBV5-5 to TRBJ2-1; D might be TRBD2 (6 bases). V lost 0 bases and J 1 base, leaving 8 bases between the germline ends. The CDR3 sequence is 15 residues long. Germline V lookup: CDR1 SGHKS, CDR2 YYEKEE (reference sequence). The CDR3 loop reads CASSLGLGSYNEQFF. CDR3 coding DNA: TGTGCCAGCAGCTTGGGACTAGGGTCCTACAATGAGCAGTTCTTC.

The CDR3 DNA reads as TGTGCCTGGAGCCTGGGACTGGGTTCACCCCTCCACTTT. Protein: CAWSLGLGSPLHF. The chain is built from TRBV30 and TRBJ1-6; D is possibly TRBD1 (5 bases). Germline V gene lookup returns CDR1 GTSNPN and CDR2 SVGIG (reference sequence). Trimming cost V 3 bases and J 9 bases, with 12 bases left between them. CDR3 length: 13 residues.

Details on this clone: This CDR3 is also generated by other DNA sequences in the sample. The chain is built from TRBV7-9 and TRBJ1-1; 7 positions match TRBD1. This CDR3 comprises 14 residues. CDR1 SEHNR and CDR2 FQNEAQ come from the germline V gene (reference sequence). V lost 6 bases to trimming and J lost 1 base; unmatched junction nucleotides: 5. Here the CDR3 reads CASSLQGTNTEAFF. The CDR3 coding sequence is TGTGCCAGCAGTCTACAGGGGACGAACACTGAAGCTTTCTTT.

The chain couples TRBV29-1 to TRBJ2-5, with a weak D call TRBD2 (6 bases). Germline V gene data show CDR1 as SQVTM and CDR2 as ANQGSEA. CDR3 length: 13 amino acids. Trimming cost V 5 bases and J 1 base, with 11 bases left between them. The CDR3 loop reads CSVLRDSQETQYF. As DNA, the CDR3 is TGCAGCGTTCTTCGGGACTCCCAAGAGACCCAGTACTTC.

This clone was counted a few times. V and J are TRBV2 and TRBJ1-5; D uncertain. From germline, CDR1 is SNHLY and CDR2 FYNNEI. The CDR3 contains 12 residues. Trimming removed 1 base at V and 6 bases at J, with 4 bases between. CDR3 residues: CASSEVRQPQHF. The CDR3 nucleotides are TGTGCCAGCAGTGAAGTGCGTCAGCCCCAGCATTTT.

This chain links TRBV9 with TRBJ2-6, with D maybe TRBD1 (6 bases). The CDR3 sequence is 15 residues long. Looked up from germline, CDR1 is SGDLS and CDR2 is YYNGEE. V dropped 0 bases and J dropped 4 bases, with 8 bases sitting between them. The CDR3 region has the DNA TGTGCCAGCAGCGTAGACAGGGCGGGGGCCAACGTCCTGACTTTC. Its protein product is CASSVDRAGANVLTF. The full variable domain, with the rest looked up from reference TRBV9 and TRBJ2-6, is DSGVTQTPKHLITATGQRVTLRCSPRSGDLSVYWYQQSLDQGLQFLIQYYNGEERAKGNILERFSAQQFPDLHSELNLSSLELGDSALYFCASSVDRAGANVLTFGAGSRLTVL.

CDR3 loop: CASSLTSRGRNSPLHF. The CDR3 DNA follows: TGTGCCAGCAGCTTGACGTCGCGGGGACGCAATTCACCCCTCCACTTT. The chain couples TRBV5-5 to TRBJ1-6; perhaps TRBD1 as D (5 bases). The V gene lost 1 base and the J gene lost 7 bases, with 15 bases spanning the gap. Germline CDR1 SGHKS, CDR2 YYEKEE (reference sequence). The CDR3 is made up of 16 amino acids.

J is TRBJ2-7 and V is TRBV6-2 or TRBV6-3; tentatively, D is TRBD1 (5 bases). Trimming left V 2 bases short and J 0 bases short, with 14 bases between. This CDR3 spans 16 amino acids. CDR1 and CDR2 (germline): MNHEY, SVGEGT. The DNA of the CDR3 is TGTGCCAGCAGTTACGGGGCGGCTAGAAGCTCCTACGAGCAGTACTTC. This encodes CASSYGAARSSYEQYF.

The rearrangement links TRBV7-2 to TRBJ2-2; D unclear. The CDR3 runs to 15 residues. V was trimmed by 5 bases and J by 7 bases, leaving 17 bases between them. Germline CDR1 SGHTA, CDR2 FQGNSA. The CDR3 protein is CASSITAAPGGELFF. The CDR3 DNA follows: TGTGCCAGCAGCATTACCGCCGCTCCCGGCGGGGAGCTGTTTTTT.

V is TRBV7-9 and J is TRBJ1-2; unclear D gene. Per germline, CDR1 SEHNR and CDR2 FQNEAQ (reference sequence). Trimming left V 3 bases short and J 6 bases short, with 5 bases between. The CDR3 has 11 amino acids. The CDR3 spells CASSLADGYTF. CDR3 DNA sequence: TGTGCCAGCAGCTTGGCAGATGGCTACACCTTC.

This clone was found a few times. The CDR3 bases are TGTGCCAGCAGCTTAACAGGGGGCACAGATACGCAGTATTTT. It is translated as CASSLTGGTDTQYF. The chain recombines TRBV7-9 with TRBJ2-3, with 7 bases identical to TRBD1. The CDR3 contains 14 residues. V lost 2 bases and J lost 1; bases outside the gene matches: 0. From germline, CDR1 is SEHNR and CDR2 FQNEAQ (reference sequence).

This rearrangement joins TRBV28 to TRBJ1-5, with TRBD1 matching over 11 bases. Germline V CDR1 and CDR2: MDHEN, SYDVKM. V shed 6 bases, J shed 5 bases, and the junction held 9 bases outside the gene matches. This CDR3 contains 16 residues. The CDR3 reads CASSPGQGASDQPQHF. DNA for the CDR3: TGTGCCAGCAGCCCAGGACAGGGGGCATCGGATCAGCCCCAGCATTTT. The full variable domain, completed using reference TRBV28 and TRBJ1-5, is DVKVTQSSRYLVKRTGEKVFLECVQDMDHENMFWYRQDPGLGLRLIYFSYDVKMKEKGDIPEGYSVSREKKERFSLILESASTNQTSMYLCASSPGQGASDQPQHFGDGTRLSIL.

The V gene is TRBV5-4, the J gene TRBJ2-3; possibly TRBD1 for D (6 bases). The V gene lost 3 bases and the J gene lost 6 bases, with 20 bases spanning the gap. The germline CDR1 and CDR2 sequences are SGHNT and YYREEE (reference sequence). This CDR3 is 16 amino acids long. The CDR3 sequence is CASSSPYREGSDTQYF. The CDR3 nucleotides read TGTGCCAGCAGCTCACCTTACAGGGAAGGTAGTGATACGCAGTATTTT. Together with reference TRBV5-4 and TRBJ2-3, the CDR3 gives the full variable domain: ETGVTQSPTHLIKTRGQQVTLRCSSQSGHNTVSWYQQALGQGPQFIFQYYREEENGRGNFPPRFSGLQFPNYSSELNVNALELDDSALYLCASSSPYREGSDTQYFGPGTRLTVL.

The V and J genes are TRBV4-1 and TRBJ1-4, with TRBD1 matching over 10 bases. The CDR3 is 16 residues long. Germline trimming cut 0 bases from V and 8 bases from J; bases unmatched to any gene: 6. In germline, CDR1 is MGHRA, CDR2 YSYEKL. CDR3 loop: CASSQDKDRGREKLFF. The CDR3 nucleotides read TGCGCCAGCAGCCAAGATAAGGACAGGGGGAGGGAAAAACTGTTTTTT.

The chain has TRBV30 and TRBJ2-3; D is unresolved. Germline assignment: CDR1 GTSNPN and CDR2 SVGIG (reference sequence). Trimming shortened V by 3 bases and J by 6 bases, and 7 bases separated the two germline ends. This CDR3 contains 11 residues. The CDR3 DNA is TGTGCCTGGAGCTTCAGGGATACGCAGTATTTT. This translates into CAWSFRDTQYF.

This sequence joins TRBV19 and TRBJ2-5; 10 nucleotides line up with TRBD1. This CDR3 region has 15 residues. Trimming at V came to 5 bases and at J to 6 bases, leaving 9 bases not matched to a gene. CDR1 LNHDA and CDR2 SQIVND come from the germline V gene (reference sequence). The CDR3 loop reads CASSPSTGGQKTQYF. For the CDR3, the DNA is TGTGCCAGTAGTCCCTCGACAGGGGGCCAGAAGACCCAGTACTTC.

The rearrangement links TRBV5-1 to TRBJ2-1, with D possibly matching TRBD1 (6 bases). Trimming took off 2 bases at V and 2 bases at J, with 14 bases between the two ends. The germline gives CDR1 SGHRS, CDR2 YFSETQ. The CDR3 is 16 amino acids. This chain's CDR3 is CASSLGQRLTYNEQFF. DNA for the CDR3: TGCGCCAGCAGCTTAGGACAGCGTTTGACCTACAATGAGCAGTTCTTC.

The CDR3 region is CASSVNPQETQYF. The CDR3 bases are TGTGCCAGCAGCGTAAATCCGCAGGAGACCCAGTACTTC. This chain uses TRBV9 with TRBJ2-5; D gene uncertain. The V end was cut by 1 base, the J end by 5 bases, with 9 bases between. The CDR3 runs to 13 residues. CDR1 is SGDLS and CDR2 is YYNGEE in the germline V gene. Full variable domain (rest looked up from reference TRBV9 and TRBJ2-5): DSGVTQTPKHLITATGQRVTLRCSPRSGDLSVYWYQQSLDQGLQFLIQYYNGEERAKGNILERFSAQQFPDLHSELNLSSLELGDSALYFCASSVNPQETQYFGPGTRLLVL.

The chain has TRBV5-1 and TRBJ2-5; 8 bases agree with TRBD1. Germline V lookup: CDR1 SGHRS, CDR2 YFSETQ. The CDR3 loop spans 13 amino acids. Losses at the gene ends were 4 bases for V and 5 bases for J; bases not matched to a gene: 4. The CDR3 sequence: CASSKNRGETQYF. Written as DNA, the CDR3 is TGCGCCAGCAGCAAAAACAGGGGGGAGACCCAGTACTTC.

This clone was seen a few times. The chain has TRBV6-2 or TRBV6-3 and TRBJ1-2; D is possibly TRBD1 (5 bases). The CDR3 extends over 14 amino acids. The germline V and J ends were trimmed by 6 bases and 8 bases, with 19 bases remaining between them. Germline V CDR1 and CDR2: MNHEY, SVGEGT. CDR3 amino acids: CASSDQGGARGYTF. Here the CDR3 DNA reads TGTGCCAGCAGCGACCAGGGAGGGGCACGGGGCTACACCTTC.

V and J are TRBV2 and TRBJ2-3, with 7 positions matching TRBD2. Germline V CDR1 and CDR2: SNHLY, FYNNEI. The length of the CDR3 is 13 residues. With V trimmed by 5 bases and J by 6 bases, 5 bases remained unmatched. CDR3 nucleotides: TGTGCCAGCAGTTTCCGAGCGGGGGATACGCAGTATTTT. Translating gives CASSFRAGDTQYF. The entire variable domain, with the rest obtained from reference TRBV2 and TRBJ2-3, is as follows: EPEVTQTPSHQVTQMGQEVILRCVPISNHLYFYWYRQILGQKVEFLVSFYNNEISEKSEIFDDQFSVERPDGSNFTLKIRSTKLEDSAMYFCASSFRAGDTQYFGPGTRLTVL.

This chain uses TRBV6-2 or TRBV6-3 with TRBJ2-1; 15 bases are a match to TRBD2. Per germline, CDR1 MNHEY and CDR2 SVGEGT. Trimming at V came to 2 bases and at J to 3 bases, leaving 2 bases not matched to a gene. CDR3 size: 17 residues. CDR3 amino acids: CASSYGTSGGYYNEQFF. The DNA for the CDR3 is TGTGCCAGCAGTTACGGGACTAGCGGGGGGTACTACAATGAGCAGTTCTTC.

This clone was observed a single time. The rearrangement joins TRBV7-9 to TRBJ2-7; D not certain. Germline V gives CDR1 SEHNR, CDR2 FQNEAQ (reference sequence). V lost 6 bases and J lost 2, with 11 bases in between. The CDR3 contains 13 residues. CDR3 in DNA: TGTGCCAGCAGTCCGAGTTTCACCTACGAGCAGTACTTC. This codes for CASSPSFTYEQYF.

J is TRBJ2-4 and V is TRBV7-2; TRBD1 matches at 8 bases. This CDR3 region has 15 residues. J gave up 4 bases and V 9 bases, and 11 bases lay outside the gene matches. The germline gives CDR1 SGHTA, CDR2 FQGNSA. The CDR3 coding sequence is TGTGCCAGTAGAGGACAGGGCCTTTCAAAAAACATTCAGTACTTC. This sequence encodes CASRGQGLSKNIQYF.

The chain couples TRBV4-2 to TRBJ2-5; a possible D gene is TRBD2 (5 bases). V was shortened by 4 bases and J by 5 bases, with 11 bases between the two germline ends. In germline, CDR1 is LGHNA, CDR2 YNFKEQ. CDR3 size: 13 residues. The CDR3 region is CASSPGRGETQYF. CDR3 in DNA: TGTGCCAGCAGCCCGGGTCGAGGGGAGACCCAGTACTTC.